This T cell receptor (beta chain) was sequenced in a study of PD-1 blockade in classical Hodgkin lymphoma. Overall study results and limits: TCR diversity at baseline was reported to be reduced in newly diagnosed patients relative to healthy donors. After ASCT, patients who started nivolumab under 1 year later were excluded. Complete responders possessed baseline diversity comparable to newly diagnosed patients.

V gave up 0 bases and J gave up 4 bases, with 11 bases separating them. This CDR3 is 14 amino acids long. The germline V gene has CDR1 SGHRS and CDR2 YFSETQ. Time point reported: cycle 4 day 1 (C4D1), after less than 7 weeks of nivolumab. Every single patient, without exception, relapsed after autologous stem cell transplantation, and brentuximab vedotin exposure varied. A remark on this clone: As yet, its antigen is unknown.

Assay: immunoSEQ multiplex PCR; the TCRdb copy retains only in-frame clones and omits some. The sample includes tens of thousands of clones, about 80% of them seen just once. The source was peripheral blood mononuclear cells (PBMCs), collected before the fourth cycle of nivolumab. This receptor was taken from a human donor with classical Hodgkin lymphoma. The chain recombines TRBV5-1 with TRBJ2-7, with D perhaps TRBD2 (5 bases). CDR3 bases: TGCGCCAGCAGCTTGGCCGAGGGTTGGTACGAGCAGTACTTC. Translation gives CASSLAEGWYEQYF.